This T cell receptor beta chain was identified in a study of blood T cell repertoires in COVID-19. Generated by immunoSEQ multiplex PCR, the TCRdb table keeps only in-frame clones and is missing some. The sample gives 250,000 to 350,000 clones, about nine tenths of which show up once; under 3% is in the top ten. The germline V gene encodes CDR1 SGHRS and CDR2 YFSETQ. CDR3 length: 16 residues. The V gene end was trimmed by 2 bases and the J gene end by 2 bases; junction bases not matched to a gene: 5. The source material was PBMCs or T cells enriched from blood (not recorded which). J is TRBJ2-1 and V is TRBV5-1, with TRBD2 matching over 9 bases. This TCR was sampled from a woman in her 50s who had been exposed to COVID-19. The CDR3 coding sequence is TGCGCCAGCAGCTTAGCGGGGGGTAGGGCCTACAATGAGCAGTTCTTC. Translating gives CASSLAGGRAYNEQFF.